Listed below are T cell receptor beta chains from one sample, sequenced in a study of CD8 T cells in Susac syndrome. TCRdb used MiXCR to reprocess the immunoSEQ multiplex PCR reads, holding one entry per CDR3 protein. The data show about 150,000 distinct CDR3 sequences, 92% seen once. The specimen sequenced was CD4+ T cells from PBMCs. The receptors here all came from a human donor in good health. CDR3s include the opening cysteine and the closing phenylalanine or tryptophan. D genes are given only for firm matches. Clone size is not always given. Where it is, it says once, few, many or a class for expanded clones.

clone_size: NA; j_call: TRBJ2-1; v_call: TRBV9; d_call: NA; cdr3_aa: CASSVGAGAENEQFF; cdr3_nt: TGTGCCAGCAGCGTAGGGGCGGGGGCAGAGAATGAGCAGTTCTTC
clone_size: NA; j_call: TRBJ2-2; v_call: TRBV5-1; d_call: NA; cdr3_aa: CASSSGHRATGELFF; cdr3_nt: TGCGCCAGCAGCTCCGGGCACAGGGCAACCGGGGAGCTGTTTTTT
clone_size: NA; j_call: TRBJ1-1; v_call: TRBV5-1; d_call: NA; cdr3_aa: CASSFGQGMNTEAFF; cdr3_nt: TGCGCCAGCAGCTTCGGTCAGGGGATGAACACTGAAGCTTTCTTT
clone_size: NA; j_call: TRBJ2-2; v_call: TRBV5-1; d_call: NA; cdr3_aa: CASSVLGSGTGELFF; cdr3_nt: TGCGCCAGCAGCGTACTAGGGTCGGGCACCGGGGAGCTGTTTTTT
clone_size: NA; j_call: TRBJ2-2; v_call: TRBV5-1; d_call: NA; cdr3_aa: CASSFDVTGELFF; cdr3_nt: TGCGCCAGCAGCTTCGATGTCACCGGGGAGCTGTTTTTT
clone_size: NA; j_call: TRBJ2-6; v_call: TRBV7-9; d_call: NA; cdr3_aa: CASTGGGANVLTF; cdr3_nt: TGTGCCAGCACTGGTGGTGGGGCCAACGTCCTGACTTTC
clone_size: NA; j_call: TRBJ1-2; v_call: TRBV6-5; d_call: NA; cdr3_aa: CASSYHQTTGYTF; cdr3_nt: TGTGCCAGCAGTTACCACCAGACCACTGGCTACACCTTC
clone_size: NA; j_call: TRBJ1-2; v_call: TRBV30; d_call: NA; cdr3_aa: CAWSVPGRGYTF; cdr3_nt: TGTGCCTGGAGTGTCCCCGGGCGTGGCTACACCTTC
clone_size: NA; j_call: TRBJ2-2; v_call: TRBV18; d_call: NA; cdr3_aa: CASSQQGIQNTGELFF; cdr3_nt: TGTGCCAGCTCACAGCAGGGGATCCAGAACACCGGGGAGCTGTTTTTT
clone_size: NA; j_call: TRBJ2-3; v_call: TRBV6-5; d_call: TRBD1; cdr3_aa: CASNQGQVTDTQYF; cdr3_nt: TGTGCCAGCAATCAGGGACAGGTCACAGATACGCAGTATTTT
clone_size: NA; j_call: TRBJ1-1; v_call: TRBV12-5; d_call: NA; cdr3_aa: CASGPPGLEGAFF; cdr3_nt: TGTGCTAGTGGTCCCCCGGGCCTAGAAGGCGCTTTCTTT
clone_size: NA; j_call: TRBJ2-5; v_call: TRBV11-2; d_call: NA; cdr3_aa: CASSSVGVQETQYF; cdr3_nt: TGTGCCAGCAGCTCCGTTGGGGTCCAAGAGACCCAGTACTTC
clone_size: NA; j_call: TRBJ2-7; v_call: TRBV28; d_call: NA; cdr3_aa: CASSSPGRVYEQYF; cdr3_nt: TGTGCCAGCAGTTCCCCGGGACGGGTCTACGAGCAGTACTTC
clone_size: NA; j_call: TRBJ1-1; v_call: TRBV14; d_call: TRBD1; cdr3_aa: CASSYRSGTAYNTEAFF; cdr3_nt: TGTGCCAGCAGCTATCGATCCGGGACAGCGTATAACACTGAAGCTTTCTTT
clone_size: NA; j_call: TRBJ1-2; v_call: TRBV20-1; d_call: NA; cdr3_aa: CSTDPLRDGYTF; cdr3_nt: TGCAGCACAGACCCCCTAAGGGACGGCTACACCTTC
clone_size: NA; j_call: TRBJ1-5; v_call: TRBV6-6; d_call: NA; cdr3_aa: CASRLNNQPQHF; cdr3_nt: TGTGCCAGCAGATTGAACAATCAGCCCCAGCATTTT
clone_size: NA; j_call: TRBJ2-5; v_call: TRBV19; d_call: NA; cdr3_aa: CASSIESAGDETQYF; cdr3_nt: TGTGCCAGTAGTATAGAAAGCGCAGGGGACGAGACCCAGTACTTC
clone_size: NA; j_call: TRBJ1-3; v_call: TRBV2; d_call: NA; cdr3_aa: CASSASEGNTIYF; cdr3_nt: TGTGCCAGCAGTGCCTCGGAGGGAAACACCATATATTTT
clone_size: once; j_call: TRBJ2-7; v_call: TRBV20-1; d_call: TRBD2; cdr3_aa: CSASRLADSYEQYF; cdr3_nt: TGCAGTGCTTCCCGACTAGCGGACTCCTACGAGCAGTACTTC
clone_size: NA; j_call: TRBJ2-2; v_call: TRBV7-6; d_call: NA; cdr3_aa: CASRSVVNTGELFF; cdr3_nt: TGTGCCAGCAGGTCGGTGGTAAACACCGGGGAGCTGTTTTTT
clone_size: NA; j_call: TRBJ1-4; v_call: TRBV6-6; d_call: NA; cdr3_aa: CASTPGGAANEKLFF; cdr3_nt: TGTGCCAGCACCCCGGGGGGGGCTGCTAATGAAAAACTGTTTTTT
clone_size: NA; j_call: TRBJ1-1; v_call: TRBV19; d_call: TRBD1; cdr3_aa: CASSRTGNTEAFF; cdr3_nt: TGTGCCAGTAGCCGGACAGGAAACACTGAAGCTTTCTTT
clone_size: NA; j_call: TRBJ2-1; v_call: TRBV5-1; d_call: TRBD2; cdr3_aa: CASSWGLAETNEQCF; cdr3_nt: TGCGCCAGCAGCTGGGGACTAGCGGAGACGAATGAGCAGTGCTTC
clone_size: NA; j_call: TRBJ1-2; v_call: TRBV5-1; d_call: TRBD1; cdr3_aa: CASSSAGQPGYTF; cdr3_nt: TGCGCCAGCAGCTCGGCGGGACAGCCTGGCTACACCTTC
clone_size: once; j_call: TRBJ1-1; v_call: TRBV2; d_call: NA; cdr3_aa: CASKDEPTNTEAFF; cdr3_nt: TGTGCCAGCAAAGACGAGCCAACGAACACTGAAGCTTTCTTT
clone_size: NA; j_call: TRBJ1-5; v_call: TRBV18; d_call: NA; cdr3_aa: CASSPWADNQPQHF; cdr3_nt: TGTGCCAGCTCACCATGGGCGGACAATCAGCCCCAGCATTTT
clone_size: NA; j_call: TRBJ2-1; v_call: TRBV5-1; d_call: NA; cdr3_aa: CASSPPGISYNEQFF; cdr3_nt: TGCGCCAGCAGCCCCCCAGGGATTTCCTACAATGAGCAGTTCTTC
clone_size: NA; j_call: TRBJ1-2; v_call: TRBV20-1; d_call: NA; cdr3_aa: CSARDQGSGYTF; cdr3_nt: TGCAGTGCTAGAGATCAGGGATCTGGCTACACCTTC
clone_size: NA; j_call: TRBJ1-1; v_call: TRBV7-3; d_call: NA; cdr3_aa: CASSLHGPSMNTEAFF; cdr3_nt: TGTGCCAGCAGCTTACACGGTCCCTCGATGAACACTGAAGCTTTCTTT